The 15 T cell receptor beta chains presented below share a single source sample, sequenced in a study of blood T cells in healthy people across ages. Using a J-beta primer mix together with a sample-barcoded 5' primer, a second PCR was run for roughly 6 to 12 cycles. TCRdb itself ran the 5' RACE reads through MiXCR, one entry per CDR3 protein. The data show about 1.7 million distinct CDR3 sequences, 25% to 30% seen once. Sequencing used blood. The source is a woman aged 25 to 45 in good health.

The sample holds many counts of this clonotype. This chain connects TRBV10-3 to TRBJ2-7; 7 bases align to TRBD2. The CDR3 is 14 residues long. From germline, CDR1 is ENHRY and CDR2 SYGVKD. The J segment lost 3 bases and the V segment lost 2 bases, leaving 4 bases of the junction unmatched. The chain's CDR3 is CAISEVGGNYEQYF. CDR3 bases: TGTGCCATCAGTGAGGTCGGGGGGAACTACGAGCAGTACTTC.

This chain joins TRBV11-2 and TRBJ1-1; D gene unclear. CDR1 SGHAT and CDR2 FQNNGV come from the germline V gene. CDR3 size: 13 residues. V shed 6 bases and J shed 2 bases, with 10 bases lying between them. The CDR3, as DNA: TGTGCCAGCAGGCGTCCAGGTAACACTGAAGCTTTCTTT. Translated, it gives CASRRPGNTEAFF.

This clonotype was seen only a few times. This chain joins TRBV5-6 and TRBJ2-7; 7 bases line up with TRBD1. The J segment lost 3 bases and the V segment lost 3 bases, leaving 6 bases of the junction unmatched. This CDR3 comprises 14 residues. CDR1 and CDR2 from the germline V gene are SGHDT and YYEEEE. CDR3 coding DNA: TGTGCCAGCAGCTGGGGACAGCCGATCTACGAGCAGTACTTC. It codes for CASSWGQPIYEQYF. Full variable domain (rest looked up from reference TRBV5-6 and TRBJ2-7): DAGVTQSPTHLIKTRGQQVTLRCSPKSGHDTVSWYQQALGQGPQFIFQYYEEEERQRGNFPDRFSGHQFPNYSSELNVNALLLGDSALYLCASSWGQPIYEQYFGPGTRLTVT.

This clonotype was recorded a few times. This rearrangement joins TRBV12-3 or TRBV12-4 to TRBJ1-1, with D uncertain. V was pared by 6 bases and J by 5 bases, with 13 bases between. This CDR3 has 13 amino acids. The CDR3 reads CASSPPGETEAFF. CDR3 DNA sequence: TGTGCCAGCAGCCCCCCGGGAGAAACTGAAGCTTTCTTT.

This clonotype was counted ten times or more. V gene TRBV12-3 or TRBV12-4 combines with J gene TRBJ1-2, with 7 positions matching TRBD1. With 6 bases clipped from V and 4 bases from J, the junction kept 5 bases outside the gene matches. The CDR3 has 13 amino acids. CDR3 DNA sequence: TGTGCCAGCAGCCCCCGGGACAGCTATGGCTACACCTTC. This encodes CASSPRDSYGYTF.

On this clonotype itself: Possible read error: a much larger clone is one base away. J is TRBJ2-4 and V is TRBV12-3 or TRBV12-4, with a weak D call TRBD1 (7 bases). V was cut by 6 bases and J by 5 bases, with 14 bases left in between. The CDR3 loop spans 14 amino acids. CDR3 in DNA: TGTGCCAGCAGCGCCAGGGGGGTGGAAAACATTCAGTACTTC. Amino acid sequence: CASSARGVENIQYF.

The chain has TRBV2 and TRBJ2-5; TRBD1 aligns across 8 bases. Trimming at V came to 4 bases and at J to 4 bases, leaving 5 bases not matched to a gene. The CDR3 has 14 amino acids. The germline V gene encodes CDR1 SNHLY and CDR2 FYNNEI. This chain's CDR3 is CASSGNRGLETQYF. In DNA, the CDR3 is TGTGCCAGCAGTGGTAACAGGGGGTTAGAGACCCAGTACTTC.

This sequence joins TRBV5-1 and TRBJ2-1; TRBD2 matches 7 bases. J lost 5 bases, V lost 5 bases, and 4 bases had no gene match. Looked up from germline, CDR1 is SGHRS and CDR2 is YFSETQ. The CDR3 is 13 amino acids. DNA of the CDR3: TGCGCCAGCAGGCGGGAGCCACACAATGAGCAGTTCTTC. It specifies CASRREPHNEQFF.

Concerning this clonotype: At one end the junction does not follow the germline gene, possibly because of a read error. This chain links TRBV3-1 with TRBJ2-5; TRBD1 or TRBD2 may be the D gene (5 bases each). The CDR3 consists of 13 residues. CDR1 LGHDT and CDR2 YNNKEL come from the germline V gene (reference sequence). The CDR3, as DNA: TGTGCCGGCAGCCAGAGGGGCCGGGAGACCCAGTACTTC. Amino acid sequence: CAGSQRGRETQYF.

The chain employs TRBV4-3 and TRBJ2-4, with 9 positions matching TRBD1. The CDR3 length is 17 residues. Germline V gene sequence: CDR1 LGHNA, CDR2 YSLEER. V shed 3 bases, J shed 0 bases, and the junction held 6 bases outside the gene matches. This CDR3 is CASSQVGTGKAKNIQYF. The DNA of the CDR3 is TGCGCCAGCAGCCAGGTCGGGACAGGGAAAGCCAAAAACATTCAGTACTTC.

The gene calls are TRBV9 and TRBJ2-2, with 9 bases that match TRBD2. There are 16 residues in the CDR3. CDR1 and CDR2 from the germline V gene are SGDLS and YYNGEE. Unmatched junction bases numbered 7, after V lost 1 base and J lost 6 bases. In DNA form, the CDR3 reads TGTGCCAGCAGCGTATCGGCGGGGGGGCAATCCGGGGAGCTGTTTTTT. It is translated as CASSVSAGGQSGELFF. Together with reference TRBV9 and TRBJ2-2, the CDR3 gives the full variable domain: DSGVTQTPKHLITATGQRVTLRCSPRSGDLSVYWYQQSLDQGLQFLIQYYNGEERAKGNILERFSAQQFPDLHSELNLSSLELGDSALYFCASSVSAGGQSGELFFGEGSRLTVL.

This clonotype was picked up many times. J is TRBJ2-1 and V is TRBV9; D perhaps matches TRBD2 (6 bases). With 4 bases removed from V and 6 bases from J, the gap between germline ends came to 11 bases. The CDR3 totals 13 residues. From germline, CDR1 is SGDLS and CDR2 YYNGEE. This chain's CDR3 is CASSLLARNEQFF. DNA for the CDR3: TGTGCCAGCAGCTTACTAGCACGCAATGAGCAGTTCTTC.

The J gene is TRBJ1-6, the V gene TRBV12-3 or TRBV12-4; D is unclear. V lost 5 bases and J lost 6, with 14 bases in between. The CDR3 is 15 amino acids. CDR3 loop: CASSEGDGFNSPLHF. Here the CDR3 DNA reads TGTGCCAGCAGTGAGGGAGACGGATTTAATTCACCCCTCCACTTT.

Of note for this clonotype: The junction departs from germline at one end; a sequencing error may be responsible. The CDR3 coding sequence is TGTGCCAGCAACTTAGGGCGAATCGGCAGCTACGAGCAGTACTTC. Protein sequence: CASNLGRIGSYEQYF. The chain links TRBV7-3 to TRBJ2-4; D is uncertain. The J call may be wrong; the DNA end is better matched by TRBJ2-7. The germline V gene encodes CDR1 SGHTA and CDR2 FQGTGA. This CDR3 comprises 15 residues.

A note on this clonotype: One end of the junction is discordant with germline, which a read error may explain. This chain joins TRBV2 and TRBJ2-5, with no clear D. The germline V gene encodes CDR1 SNHLY and CDR2 FYNNEI. This CDR3 is built from 15 residues. The CDR3 sequence: CASSVVYGPQEIQYF. CDR3 nucleotide sequence: TGTGCCAGCAGTGTCGTCTACGGGCCCCAAGAGATCCAGTACTTC.